This TCR beta chain stems from a study of blood T cells in healthy people across ages. On this clonotype: Its antigen is still unknown.

CDR1 and CDR2 (germline): MNHEY, SVGEGT. There are 13 residues in the CDR3. The V gene lost 0 bases and the J gene lost 5 bases, with 8 bases spanning the gap. Broader study findings: A roughly linear fall in TCR beta diversity per million T cells was seen with increasing age.

A second 7 to 11 cycle PCR used barcoded and J-beta primers. MiXCR was run by TCRdb on the 5' RACE reads, yielding one entry per CDR3 protein. The repertoire holds just under 750,000 distinct CDR3 sequences, with 22% as singletons. Sequenced input: blood. V is TRBV6-2 or TRBV6-3 and J is TRBJ2-7; TRBD1 or TRBD2 may be the D gene (5 bases each). The TCR comes from a man between 65 and 79 years old in good health. CDR3 nucleotide sequence: TGTGCCAGCAGTTACTCGGGACGCAACGAGCAGTACGTC. Its translation: CASSYSGRNEQYV.